The T cell receptor (beta chain) under discussion was sequenced for a study of shared clonotypes between healthy human individuals. Whole-study context: Three CD4 naive, three CD4 memory, two CD8 naive and one CD8 memory plate were used per donor. General study findings and limits: Some clonotypes were shared by all four sorted-subset donors, while others were not shared. The non-shared ones had lower generation probabilities than the shared ones. Only blood was sampled, and tissue TCR repertoires likely differ from blood ones.

This clone was found once. The antigen remains undetermined. At a deep level, the assay was run. Repertoires were generated with immunoSEQ multiplex PCR, while TCRdb's copy carries only in-frame clones and drops some. The table shows over 2 million clones, with 85% to 95% occurring only once. Trimming removed 1 base at V and 10 bases at J, with 13 bases between. The CDR3 has 14 residues. The germline V gene encodes CDR1 SNHLY and CDR2 FYNNEI. The chain combines TRBV2 with TRBJ1-4; D remains ambiguous. This TCR was sampled from a man aged 18 to 35 in good health. Some clones in this sample may be carry-over from other donors' samples. Input material: naive CD4+ T cells from PBMCs. Specified subset: CD45RA+ positively selected. CDR3 residues: CASSEDGPGRKLFF. The CDR3 nucleotides are TGTGCCAGCAGTGAAGACGGGCCCGGGAGAAAACTGTTTTTT.